This T cell receptor (beta chain) was observed in a study of blood T cells in healthy people across ages. Alongside a J-beta primer mix, a sample-barcoded 5' primer served in a second PCR lasting about 7 to 12 cycles. TCRdb ran MiXCR on the 5' RACE reads and lists one entry per CDR3 protein. Here the sample spans some 760,000 distinct CDR3 sequences, approximately 25% being singletons. Germline V gives CDR1 ENHRY, CDR2 SYGVKD. CDR3 size: 15 residues. The V and J ends lost 3 bases and 4 bases respectively, with 15 bases between them. This same sample was also part of a study on T cells of mothers and their children.

The sequence was obtained from a boy younger than 18 in good health. Sequenced sample: blood. The J gene is TRBJ2-5, the V gene TRBV10-3, with a tentative D call TRBD1 (5 bases). The chain's CDR3 is CAISEIRAGPETQYF. The DNA of the CDR3 is TGTGCCATCAGTGAAATTCGGGCAGGGCCAGAGACCCAGTACTTC.